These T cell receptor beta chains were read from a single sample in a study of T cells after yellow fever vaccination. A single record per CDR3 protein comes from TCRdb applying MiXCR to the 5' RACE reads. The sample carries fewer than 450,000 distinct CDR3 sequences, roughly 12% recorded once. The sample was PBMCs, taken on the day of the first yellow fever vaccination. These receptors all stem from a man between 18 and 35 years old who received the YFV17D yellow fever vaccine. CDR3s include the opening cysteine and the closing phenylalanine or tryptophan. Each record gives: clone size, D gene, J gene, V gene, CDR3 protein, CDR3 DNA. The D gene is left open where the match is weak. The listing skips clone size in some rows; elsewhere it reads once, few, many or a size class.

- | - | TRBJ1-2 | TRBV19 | CASRSRSVGFNYGYTF | TGTGCCAGTAGAAGCAGATCCGTGGGTTTTAACTATGGCTACACCTTC
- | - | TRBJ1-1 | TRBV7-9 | CASSTAGDEAFF | TGTGCCAGCAGCACCGCCGGCGACGAAGCTTTCTTT
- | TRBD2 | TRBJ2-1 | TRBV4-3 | CASSQAPSGGVEQFF | TGCGCCAGCAGCCAAGCTCCTAGCGGGGGGGTTGAGCAGTTCTTC
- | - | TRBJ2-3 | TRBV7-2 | CASSKRSSTDTQYF | TGTGCCAGCAGTAAGCGGTCTAGCACAGATACGCAGTATTTT
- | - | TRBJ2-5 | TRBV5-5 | CASSQGLQSGTQYF | TGTGCCAGCAGCCAGGGACTTCAAAGTGGGACCCAGTACTTC
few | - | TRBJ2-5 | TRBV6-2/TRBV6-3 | CASSYWTGETQYF | TGTGCCAGCAGTTACTGGACGGGGGAGACCCAGTACTTC
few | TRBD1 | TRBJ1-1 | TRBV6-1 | CASRETGEGTEAFF | TGTGCCAGCAGAGAGACAGGGGAGGGCACTGAAGCTTTCTTT
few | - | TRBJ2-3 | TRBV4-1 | CASSQFRGPDTQYF | TGCGCCAGCAGCCAGTTCAGAGGCCCAGATACGCAGTATTTT
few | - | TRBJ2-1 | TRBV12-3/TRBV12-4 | CASSPTSVYNEQFF | TGTGCCAGCAGTCCGACCTCGGTATACAATGAGCAGTTCTTC
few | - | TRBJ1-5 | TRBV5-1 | CASSLETDQPQHF | TGCGCCAGCAGCTTGGAGACGGATCAGCCCCAGCATTTT
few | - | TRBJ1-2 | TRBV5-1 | CASSLAEIYTF | TGCGCCAGCAGCTTGGCGGAAATCTACACCTTC
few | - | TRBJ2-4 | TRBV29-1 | CSVSGERGRNIQYF | TGCAGCGTTTCAGGGGAAAGGGGGAGGAACATTCAGTACTTC
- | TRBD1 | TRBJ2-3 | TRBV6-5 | CASSYQGARTDTQYF | TGTGCCAGCAGTTACCAGGGGGCTCGGACAGATACGCAGTATTTT
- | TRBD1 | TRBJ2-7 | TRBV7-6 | CASSSLPQGASFYEQYF | TGTGCCAGCAGCTCCCTACCACAGGGGGCATCGTTCTACGAGCAGTACTTC
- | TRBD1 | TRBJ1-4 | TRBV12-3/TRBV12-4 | CASSNRTGGNEKLFF | TGTGCTAGCAGTAATCGGACAGGGGGAAATGAAAAACTGTTTTTT
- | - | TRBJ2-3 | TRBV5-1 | CASSFERSTDTQYF | TGCGCCAGCAGCTTCGAGAGAAGTACAGATACGCAGTATTTT
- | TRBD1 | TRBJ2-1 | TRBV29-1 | CSVERDRDYEQFF | TGCAGCGTTGAAAGGGACAGGGACTATGAGCAGTTCTTC
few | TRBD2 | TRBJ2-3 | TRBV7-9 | CASSTRLAGASDTQYF | TGTGCCAGCAGCACCCGGCTAGCGGGGGCCTCAGATACGCAGTATTTT
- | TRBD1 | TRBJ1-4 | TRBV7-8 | CASSLRAVGTEGWRKLFF | TGTGCCAGCAGCTTAAGGGCAGTGGGGACAGAGGGATGGCGGAAACTGTTTTTT
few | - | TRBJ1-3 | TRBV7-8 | CASSSRPDTIYF | TGTGCCAGCAGCTCCCGTCCGGACACCATATATTTT
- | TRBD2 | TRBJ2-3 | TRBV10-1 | CASSVGLAGRDTQYF | TGCGCCAGCAGTGTCGGACTAGCGGGGCGAGATACGCAGTATTTT
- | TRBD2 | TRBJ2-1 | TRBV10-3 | CAIEASGNEQFF | TGTGCCATCGAGGCTAGCGGCAATGAGCAGTTCTTC
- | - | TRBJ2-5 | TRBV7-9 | CASSKQVQETQYF | TGTGCCAGCAGCAAACAGGTTCAAGAGACCCAGTACTTC
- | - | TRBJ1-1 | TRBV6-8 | CASSYPGDGNTEAFF | TGTGCCAGCAGCTACCCGGGGGACGGGAACACTGAAGCTTTCTTT
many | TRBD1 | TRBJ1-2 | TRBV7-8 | CASSPTGQGINYGYTF | TGTGCCAGCAGCCCTACCGGACAGGGAATTAACTATGGCTACACCTTC
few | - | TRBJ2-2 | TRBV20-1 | CSAPEPGWNTGELFF | TGCAGTGCTCCAGAGCCGGGCTGGAACACCGGGGAGCTGTTTTTT
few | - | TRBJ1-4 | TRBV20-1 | CSARDGAAEEKLFF | TGCAGTGCTAGAGATGGGGCGGCAGAAGAAAAACTGTTTTTT
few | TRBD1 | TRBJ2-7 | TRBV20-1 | CSGLTGGQTRPRREQYF | TGCAGTGGACTTACAGGGGGGCAGACCCGACCGAGGAGGGAGCAGTACTTC
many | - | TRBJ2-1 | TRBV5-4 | CASSLAGNNEQFF | TGTGCCAGCAGCTTGGCAGGAAACAATGAGCAGTTCTTC
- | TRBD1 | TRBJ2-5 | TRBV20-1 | CSASGTGERETQYF | TGCAGTGCTAGCGGGACAGGGGAAAGGGAGACCCAGTACTTC
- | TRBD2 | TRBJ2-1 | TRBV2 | CASSQPGLGVGEQFF | TGTGCCAGCAGTCAACCGGGACTAGGGGTTGGGGAGCAGTTCTTC
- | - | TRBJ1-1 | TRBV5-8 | CASSRPGQGGTEAFF | TGTGCCAGCAGCCGCCCGGGGCAGGGAGGTACTGAAGCTTTCTTT
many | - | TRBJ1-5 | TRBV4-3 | CASSQDAYVSNQPQHF | TGCGCCAGCAGCCAAGATGCATATGTTAGCAATCAGCCCCAGCATTTT
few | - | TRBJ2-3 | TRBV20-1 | CSARKDGGGTDTQYF | TGCAGTGCTCGAAAGGACGGGGGTGGCACAGATACGCAGTATTTT
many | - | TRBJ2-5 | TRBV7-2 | CASSSARRETQYF | TGTGCCAGCAGCTCGGCCCGAAGAGAGACCCAGTACTTC
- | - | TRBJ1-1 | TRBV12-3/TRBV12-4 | CASSQERGTEAFF | TGTGCCAGCAGTCAAGAGAGGGGAACTGAAGCTTTCTTT
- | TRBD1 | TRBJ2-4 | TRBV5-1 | CASSPGQGAGIQYF | TGCGCCAGCAGCCCCGGACAGGGGGCGGGCATTCAGTACTTC
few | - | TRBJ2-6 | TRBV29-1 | CSVSRDTSGANVLTF | TGCAGCGTTTCCCGGGACACCTCTGGGGCCAACGTCCTGACTTTC
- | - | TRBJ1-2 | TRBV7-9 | CASSSTDYYGYTF | TGTGCCAGCAGCTCAACAGACTACTATGGCTACACCTTC
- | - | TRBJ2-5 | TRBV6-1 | CASRPGHGYQETQYF | TGTGCCAGCAGGCCGGGACACGGATACCAAGAGACCCAGTACTTC